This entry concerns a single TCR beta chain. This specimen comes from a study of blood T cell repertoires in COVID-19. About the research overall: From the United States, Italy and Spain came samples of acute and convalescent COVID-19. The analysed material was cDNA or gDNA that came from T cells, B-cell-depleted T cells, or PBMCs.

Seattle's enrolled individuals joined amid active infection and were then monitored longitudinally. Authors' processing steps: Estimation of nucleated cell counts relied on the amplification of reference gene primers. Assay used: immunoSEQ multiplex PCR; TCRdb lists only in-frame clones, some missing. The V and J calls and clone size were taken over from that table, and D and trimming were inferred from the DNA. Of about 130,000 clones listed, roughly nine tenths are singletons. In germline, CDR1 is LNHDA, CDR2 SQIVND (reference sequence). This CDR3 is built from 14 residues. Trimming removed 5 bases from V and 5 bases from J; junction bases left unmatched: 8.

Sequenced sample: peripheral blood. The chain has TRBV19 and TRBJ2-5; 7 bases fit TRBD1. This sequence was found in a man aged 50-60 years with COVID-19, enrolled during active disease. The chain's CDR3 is CASSAYRGEETQYF. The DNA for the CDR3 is TGTGCCAGTAGTGCGTACAGGGGCGAGGAGACCCAGTACTTC.